Listed below are T cell receptor beta chains from one sample, sequenced in a study of CD8 T cells in ankylosing spondylitis. Via MiXCR, TCRdb re-called the 5' RACE reads, giving one row per CDR3 protein. The sample includes a few hundred thousand distinct CDR3 sequences, roughly 13% seen only once; the top ten take about 6.5%. The specimen sequenced was blood, either unsorted or a sorted T cell fraction (not recorded which). Source of these receptors: a male donor with ankylosing spondylitis. The CDR3 runs from the conserved cysteine through the conserved F or W. A D gene is named only where the DNA matches it firmly. A clone size is listed for some rows: how often the clone was seen (once, few, many), or a class if it is expanded.

J gene,CDR3 length,D gene,V gene,clone size,CDR3 protein,CDR3 DNA
TRBJ2-3,12,NA,TRBV5-1,many,CASSFGSDTQYF,TGCGCCAGCAGCTTCGGGTCAGATACGCAGTATTTT
TRBJ2-1,15,NA,TRBV24-1,many,CATSDSASVFDEQFF,TGTGCCACCAGTGATTCCGCTAGCGTCTTCGATGAGCAGTTCTTC
TRBJ2-3,14,NA,TRBV24-1,few,CATSGGIVVDTQYF,TGTGCCACCAGTGGTGGAATAGTCGTCGATACGCAGTATTTT
TRBJ2-1,16,TRBD2,TRBV27,many,CASSFGLAGGQDEQFF,TGTGCCAGCAGTTTTGGATTAGCGGGAGGGCAAGATGAGCAGTTCTTC
TRBJ1-4,14,NA,TRBV27,few,CASSRAGANEKLFF,TGTGCCAGCAGCAGGGCCGGGGCTAATGAAAAACTGTTTTTT
TRBJ2-4,14,NA,TRBV2,NA,CASSNSGPQNIQYF,TGTGCCAGCAGTAATTCGGGACCTCAAAACATTCAGTACTTC
TRBJ1-1,15,TRBD1,TRBV4-1,NA,CASSRPRDRNTEAFF,TGCGCCAGCAGCCGCCCCCGGGACAGAAACACTGAAGCTTTCTTT
TRBJ2-1,14,NA,TRBV5-1,NA,CASSLQPGYNEQFF,TGCGCCAGCAGCTTACAGCCGGGGTACAATGAGCAGTTCTTC
TRBJ2-7,14,NA,TRBV6-1,few,CASYSTRGSSEQYF,TGTGCCAGCTACTCGACCAGGGGTAGCTCCGAGCAGTACTTC
TRBJ1-2,13,NA,TRBV5-1,NA,CASSPLEPENYTF,TGCGCCAGCAGCCCTCTAGAACCTGAGAACTACACCTTC
TRBJ1-5,14,NA,TRBV19,NA,CASSIAGSNQPQHF,TGTGCCAGTAGTATTGCGGGGAGCAATCAGCCCCAGCATTTT
TRBJ2-1,16,TRBD2,TRBV4-2,few,CASSQDPERVGGGQFF,TGTGCCAGCAGCCAAGATCCGGAGCGGGTCGGCGGGGGGCAGTTCTTC
TRBJ1-3,17,TRBD1,TRBV11-2,NA,CASSLGWTGSSGNTIYF,TGTGCCAGCAGCTTAGGATGGACAGGATCCTCTGGAAACACCATATATTTT
TRBJ2-1,19,TRBD2,TRBV15,many,CATSRVGGLAGPSYNEQFF,TGTGCCACCAGCAGAGTGGGGGGACTAGCGGGACCTTCCTACAATGAGCAGTTCTTC
TRBJ1-5,13,NA,TRBV20-1,NA,CSARGGFLQPQHF,TGCAGTGCTAGAGGGGGGTTTTTGCAGCCCCAGCATTTT
TRBJ1-1,15,NA,TRBV12-3/TRBV12-4,NA,CASSFKAAGNTEAFF,TGTGCCAGCAGTTTTAAGGCGGCGGGGAACACTGAAGCTTTCTTT
TRBJ1-2,12,NA,TRBV7-9,few,CASSPLNYGYTF,TGTGCCAGCAGCCCACTAAACTATGGCTACACCTTC
TRBJ2-2,17,NA,TRBV25-1,few,CASSEFRAAQSSGELFF,TGTGCCAGCAGTGAATTTCGGGCCGCACAGAGTTCCGGGGAGCTGTTTTTT
TRBJ1-5,15,NA,TRBV27,NA,CASSLQVTINQPQHF,TGTGCCAGCAGTCTACAGGTGACAATTAATCAGCCCCAGCATTTT
TRBJ1-5,13,NA,TRBV12-3/TRBV12-4,many,CASSLAQDQPQHF,TGTGCCAGCAGTTTGGCACAGGATCAGCCCCAGCATTTT
TRBJ2-4,15,TRBD1,TRBV2,many,CASSGFWTGVDIQYF,TGTGCCAGCAGTGGTTTTTGGACAGGGGTAGACATTCAGTACTTC
TRBJ2-1,15,NA,TRBV10-2,NA,CASSESAGPGNEQFF,TGCGCCAGCAGTGAGTCGGCGGGACCGGGCAATGAGCAGTTCTTC
TRBJ2-1,9,NA,TRBV6-4,NA,CASSDSCCF,TGTGCCAGCAGTGACTCCTGTTGCTTC
TRBJ2-5,14,TRBD2,TRBV11-2,NA,CASSSRTSVETQYF,TGTGCCAGCAGCTCGAGGACTAGCGTAGAGACCCAGTACTTC
TRBJ2-5,12,NA,TRBV20-1,few,CSASLGGETQYF,TGCAGTGCCTCACTAGGAGGGGAGACCCAGTACTTC
TRBJ2-7,14,NA,TRBV5-1,NA,CASSFYRASYEQYF,TGCGCCAGCAGCTTTTACAGGGCTTCCTACGAGCAGTACTTC
TRBJ2-7,12,TRBD1,TRBV12-3/TRBV12-4,many,CASSQGAGEQYF,TGTGCCAGCAGCCAGGGGGCTGGCGAGCAGTACTTC